The TCR beta chain described here comes from a study of blood T cell repertoires in COVID-19. Study information: COVID-19 samples from acute and convalescent phases originated in the United States, Italy and Spain.

TCRdb's copy holds only in-frame clones and misses some; the assay was immunoSEQ multiplex PCR. The sample lists fewer than 200,000 clones, around 80% occurring once. This TCR was recovered from a woman in her forties or fifties who had recovered from COVID-19. Material for sequencing was PBMCs or T cells enriched from blood (not recorded which).

The DNA for the CDR3 is TGTGCCAGCAGCGGAGCCGGGACTTACAACTACAATGAGCAGTTCTTC. The encoded protein is CASSGAGTYNYNEQFF. The V gene is TRBV7-8, the J gene TRBJ2-1, with a weak D call TRBD2 (6 bases). Germline CDR1 reads SGHVS; CDR2 reads FQNEAQ. Trimming shortened V by 5 bases and J by 3 bases, and 17 bases separated the two germline ends. This CDR3 has 16 residues.